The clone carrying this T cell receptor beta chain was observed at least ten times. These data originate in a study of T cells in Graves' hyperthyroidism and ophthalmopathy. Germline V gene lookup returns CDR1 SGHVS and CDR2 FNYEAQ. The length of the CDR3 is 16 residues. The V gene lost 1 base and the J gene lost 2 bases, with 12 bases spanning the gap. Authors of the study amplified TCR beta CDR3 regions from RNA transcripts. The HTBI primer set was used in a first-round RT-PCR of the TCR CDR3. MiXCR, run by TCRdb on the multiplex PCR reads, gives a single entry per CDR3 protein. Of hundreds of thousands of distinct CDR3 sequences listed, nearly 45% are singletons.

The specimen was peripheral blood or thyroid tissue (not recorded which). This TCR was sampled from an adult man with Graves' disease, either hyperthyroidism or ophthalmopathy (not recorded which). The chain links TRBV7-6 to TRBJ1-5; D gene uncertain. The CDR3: CASSLEGGGRNQPQHF. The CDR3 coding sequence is TGTGCCAGCAGCTTAGAGGGTGGAGGGCGCAATCAGCCCCAGCATTTT. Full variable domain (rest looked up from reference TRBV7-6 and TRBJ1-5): GAGVSQSPRYKVTKRGQDVALRCDPISGHVSLYWYRQALGQGPEFLTYFNYEAQQDKSGLPNDRFSAERPEGSISTLTIQRTEQRDSAMYRCASSLEGGGRNQPQHFGDGTRLSIL.